This entry lists 9 T cell receptor beta chains sequenced from one sample in a study of vaccination effects on CD4 cells after COVID-19. Libraries were prepared by immunoSEQ multiplex PCR; TCRdb keeps only in-frame clonotypes and omits some of them. This table holds 25,000 to 35,000 clones, roughly 63% found once. Viral peptide pool expansion of antigen-specific CD4+ T cells preceded sequencing in the ViraFEST assay. Having been cultured for about ten days, the cells underwent CD4+ T cell isolation. Their antigens remain unidentified. Sequencing used CD4+ T cells from PBMCs cultured with HCoV-229E spike peptides, obtained before COVID-19 vaccination. Every receptor here comes from a human donor who received a COVID-19 vaccine.

In its sample, this clone was seen a few times. The rearrangement links TRBV5-6 to TRBJ2-1; tentative D call: TRBD2 (6 bases). V lost 1 base to trimming and J lost 4 bases, with 15 bases between them. CDR1 and CDR2 (germline): SGHDT, YYEEEE. The CDR3 runs 16 residues. For the CDR3, the DNA is TGTGCCAGCAGCTTGAAAGTACGGGGGACTTACAATGAGCAGTTCTTC. Its translation: CASSLKVRGTYNEQFF.

The V and J genes are TRBV25-1 and TRBJ1-3; D unresolved. Per germline, CDR1 MGHDK and CDR2 SYGVNS. There are 14 residues in the CDR3. The V end lost 4 bases, the J end lost 0 bases, and 7 bases lay between the germline ends. CDR3 residues: CASSAAGSGNTIYF. The CDR3, as DNA: TGTGCCAGCAGTGCGGCGGGCTCTGGAAACACCATATATTTT.

V gene TRBV7-3 combines with J gene TRBJ2-1; D may match TRBD1 or TRBD2 (6 bases each). The CDR3 consists of 15 residues. The V and J ends lost 4 bases and 0 bases respectively, with 10 bases between them. The V gene's germline CDR1 is SGHTA and CDR2 FQGTGA. DNA for the CDR3: TGTGCCAGCAGCTCCGGGGGCCGCTCCTACAATGAGCAGTTCTTC. As protein: CASSSGGRSYNEQFF.

The gene calls are TRBV28 and TRBJ2-3; the match to TRBD1 covers 9 bases. Germline CDR1 is MDHEN and CDR2 is SYDVKM. The CDR3 has 15 residues. The V gene end was trimmed by 2 bases and the J gene end by 5 bases; junction bases not matched to a gene: 5. CDR3 DNA: TGTGCCAGCAGTTTAACAGGGGGCAAAGTAGATACGCAGTATTTT. It codes for CASSLTGGKVDTQYF.

A single count supports this clone. V usage is TRBV9 and J usage is TRBJ1-2; 9 bases map to TRBD1. V lost 4 bases, J lost 8 bases, and 6 bases stayed unmatched. In germline, CDR1 is SGDLS, CDR2 YYNGEE. This CDR3 has 13 amino acids. DNA of the CDR3: TGTGCCAGCAGCCCGGACAGGGGAAAGGGCTACACCTTC. It is translated as CASSPDRGKGYTF. Drawing the rest from reference TRBV9 and TRBJ1-2, the complete variable domain is DSGVTQTPKHLITATGQRVTLRCSPRSGDLSVYWYQQSLDQGLQFLIQYYNGEERAKGNILERFSAQQFPDLHSELNLSSLELGDSALYFCASSPDRGKGYTFGSGTRLTVV.

The chain has TRBV7-8 and TRBJ1-6; possibly TRBD1 for D (5 bases). The CDR3 has 13 residues. From germline, CDR1 is SGHVS and CDR2 FQNEAQ. Trimming removed 7 bases from V and 8 bases from J, with 12 bases in between. The CDR3 coding sequence is TGTGCCAGCAAAAGACAGCTAGATTCACCCCTCCACTTT. Translation gives CASKRQLDSPLHF.

V usage is TRBV7-8 and J usage is TRBJ1-1; D is ambiguous. The CDR3 is made up of 14 amino acids. V shed 0 bases and J shed 3 bases, with 8 bases lying between them. The germline CDR1 and CDR2 sequences are SGHVS and FQNEAQ. The CDR3 DNA reads TGTGCCAGCAGCTTAGCTGGAATCGACACTGAAGCTTTCTTT. Its protein product is CASSLAGIDTEAFF. Supplemented by reference TRBV7-8 and TRBJ1-1, the full variable domain reads GAGVSQSPRYKVAKRGQDVALRCDPISGHVSLFWYQQALGQGPEFLTYFQNEAQLDKSGLPSDRFFAERPEGSVSTLKIQRTQQEDSAVYLCASSLAGIDTEAFFGQGTRLTVV.

The sample holds a few counts of this clone. The junction shows a germline mismatch at one end, possibly a read error. The J gene is TRBJ2-5, the V gene TRBV7-7, with D perhaps TRBD2 (5 bases). CDR1 is SSHAT and CDR2 is FNYEAQ in the germline V gene (reference sequence). CDR3 length: 16 amino acids. The CDR3 here is CASSSSRAELQETQYF. In DNA, the CDR3 is TGTGCTAGCAGCTCCTCCCGAGCGGAACTCCAAGAGACCCAGTACTTC.

J is TRBJ2-1 and V is TRBV12-2; TRBD2 reflects the table's D call only, with no check against the DNA. TRBV12-2 is tagged as a pseudogene. CDR3 length: 19 residues. The CDR3 DNA is TGTGCAAGTCGCTTCGGGACTAGCGGGAGGCCCTACTCCTACAATGAGCAGTTCTTC. This sequence encodes CASRFGTSGRPYSYNEQFF.